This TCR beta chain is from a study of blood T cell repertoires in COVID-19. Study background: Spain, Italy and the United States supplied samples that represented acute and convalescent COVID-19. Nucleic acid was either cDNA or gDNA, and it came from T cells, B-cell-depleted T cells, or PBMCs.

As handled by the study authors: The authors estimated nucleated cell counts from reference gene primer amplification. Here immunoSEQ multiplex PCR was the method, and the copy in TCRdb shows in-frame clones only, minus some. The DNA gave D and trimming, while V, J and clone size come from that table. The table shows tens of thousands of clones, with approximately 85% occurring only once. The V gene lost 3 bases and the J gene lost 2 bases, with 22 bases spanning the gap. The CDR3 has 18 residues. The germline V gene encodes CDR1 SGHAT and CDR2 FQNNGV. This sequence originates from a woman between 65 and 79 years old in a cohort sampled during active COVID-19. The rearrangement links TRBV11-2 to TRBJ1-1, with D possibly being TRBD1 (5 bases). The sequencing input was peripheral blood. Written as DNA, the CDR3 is TGTGCCAGCAGCTTTTCAGGGTCGGGGGTTCAATTCAACACTGAAGCTTTCTTT. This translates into CASSFSGSGVQFNTEAFF. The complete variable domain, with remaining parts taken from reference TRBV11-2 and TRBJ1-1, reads EAGVAQSPRYKIIEKRQSVAFWCNPISGHATLYWYQQILGQGPKLLIQFQNNGVVDDSQLPKDRFSAERLKGVDSTLKIQPAKLEDSAVYLCASSFSGSGVQFNTEAFFGQGTRLTVV.